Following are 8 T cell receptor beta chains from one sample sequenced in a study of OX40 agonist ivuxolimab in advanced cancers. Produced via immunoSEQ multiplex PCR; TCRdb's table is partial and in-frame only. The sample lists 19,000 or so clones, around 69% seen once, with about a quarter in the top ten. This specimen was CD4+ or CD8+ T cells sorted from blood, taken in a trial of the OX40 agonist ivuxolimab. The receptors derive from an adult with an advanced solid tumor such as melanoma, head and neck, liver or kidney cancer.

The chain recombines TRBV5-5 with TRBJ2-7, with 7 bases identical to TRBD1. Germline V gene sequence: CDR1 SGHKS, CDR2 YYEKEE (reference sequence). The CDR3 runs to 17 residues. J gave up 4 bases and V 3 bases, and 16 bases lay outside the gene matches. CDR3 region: CASSSTGQVVLGYEQYF. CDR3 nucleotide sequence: TGTGCCAGCAGCTCTACCGGACAGGTTGTACTTGGGTACGAGCAGTACTTC. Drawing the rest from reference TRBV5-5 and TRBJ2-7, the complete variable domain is DAGVTQSPTHLIKTRGQQVTLRCSPISGHKSVSWYQQVLGQGPQFIFQYYEKEERGRGNFPDRFSARQFPNYSSELNVNALLLGDSALYLCASSSTGQVVLGYEQYFGPGTRLTVT.

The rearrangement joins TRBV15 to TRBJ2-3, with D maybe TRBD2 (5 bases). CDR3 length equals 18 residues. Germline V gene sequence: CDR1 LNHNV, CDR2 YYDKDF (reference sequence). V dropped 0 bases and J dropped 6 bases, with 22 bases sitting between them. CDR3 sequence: CATSREKGVLGPGDTQYF. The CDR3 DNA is TGTGCCACCAGCAGAGAGAAGGGAGTACTAGGCCCCGGGGATACGCAGTATTTT.

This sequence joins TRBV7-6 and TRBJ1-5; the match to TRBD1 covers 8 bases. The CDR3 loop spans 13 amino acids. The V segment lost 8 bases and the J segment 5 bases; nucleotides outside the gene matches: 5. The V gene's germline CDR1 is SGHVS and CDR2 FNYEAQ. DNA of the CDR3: TGTGCCAGCGGGCAGGGGGCTGATCAGCCCCAGCATTTT. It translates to CASGQGADQPQHF.

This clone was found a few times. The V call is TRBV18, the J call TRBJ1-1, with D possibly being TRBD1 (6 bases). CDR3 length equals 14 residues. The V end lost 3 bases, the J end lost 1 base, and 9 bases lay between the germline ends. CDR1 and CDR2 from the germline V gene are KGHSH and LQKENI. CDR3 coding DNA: TGTGCCAGCTCACCGACAGGACCGAACACTGAAGCTTTCTTT. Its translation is CASSPTGPNTEAFF.

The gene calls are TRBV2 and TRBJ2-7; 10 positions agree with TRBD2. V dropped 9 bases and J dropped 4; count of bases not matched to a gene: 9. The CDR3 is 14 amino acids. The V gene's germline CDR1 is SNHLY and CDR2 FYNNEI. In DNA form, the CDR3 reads TGTGCCAGTACGACTAGCGGGCGGTCTTACGAGCAGTACTTC. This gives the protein CASTTSGRSYEQYF.

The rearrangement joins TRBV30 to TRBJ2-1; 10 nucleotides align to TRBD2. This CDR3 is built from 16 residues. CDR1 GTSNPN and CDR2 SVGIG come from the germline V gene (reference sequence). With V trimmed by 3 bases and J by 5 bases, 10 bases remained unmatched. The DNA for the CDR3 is TGTGCCTGGAGCCAAGCGGGAGGGGCGATCGACAATGAGCAGTTCTTC. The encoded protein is CAWSQAGGAIDNEQFF.

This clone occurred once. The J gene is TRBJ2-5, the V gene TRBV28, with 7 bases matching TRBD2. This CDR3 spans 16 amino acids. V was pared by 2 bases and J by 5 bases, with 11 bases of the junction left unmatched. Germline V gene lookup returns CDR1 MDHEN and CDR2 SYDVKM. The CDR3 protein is CASSLPLDPREETQYF. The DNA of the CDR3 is TGTGCCAGCAGTTTACCCCTGGACCCGCGGGAGGAGACCCAGTACTTC.

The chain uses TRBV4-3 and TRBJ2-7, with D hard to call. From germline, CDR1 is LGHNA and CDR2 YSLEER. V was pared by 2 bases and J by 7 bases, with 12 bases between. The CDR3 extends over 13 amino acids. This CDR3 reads CASSQSWYGEQYF. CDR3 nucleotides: TGCGCCAGCAGCCAAAGCTGGTATGGGGAGCAGTACTTC.